A single sample is the source of the 20 T cell receptor beta chains below, sequenced in a study of T cells in Graves' hyperthyroidism and ophthalmopathy. Using RNA transcripts as the source, TCR beta CDR3 regions were amplified. During a first-round RT-PCR of the TCR CDR3, the HTBI primer set was used. TCRdb independently ran MiXCR on the multiplex PCR reads; one entry per CDR3 protein. The data hold about half a million distinct CDR3 sequences, with about 20% observed a single time. Sequenced sample: blood. These receptor sequences come from a man aged 35 to 55 with Graves' ophthalmopathy.

This clonotype was found many times. V gene TRBV20-1 combines with J gene TRBJ2-2, with TRBD2 identical over 8 bases. V trimming: 3 bases; J trimming: 5 bases; junction bases outside the gene matches: 8. Germline assignment: CDR1 DFQATT and CDR2 SNEGSKA (reference sequence). CDR3 length: 15 amino acids. CDR3 region: CSASEAGAVTGELFF. DNA for the CDR3: TGCAGTGCTAGTGAAGCGGGAGCTGTAACCGGGGAGCTGTTTTTT.

For this clonotype: A read error may produce the germline difference seen at one junction end. The chain uses TRBV11-2 and TRBJ1-2, with D unclear. Germline V gene data show CDR1 as SGHAT and CDR2 as FQNNGV. This CDR3 has 14 residues. Written as DNA, the CDR3 is TGTGCCAGCAGCTTAGAGGAGGGAAACTATGGCCACACCTTC. Translated, it gives CASSLEEGNYGHTF.

The sample holds a few counts of this clonotype. This chain connects TRBV11-1 to TRBJ1-3; D remains ambiguous. CDR1 is SGHAT and CDR2 is FQDESV in the germline V gene (reference sequence). Trimming left V 2 bases short and J 2 bases short, with 7 bases between. This CDR3 region has 14 residues. The CDR3: CASSLTGTGNTIYF. CDR3 DNA sequence: TGTGCCAGCAGCTTAACCGGGACTGGAAACACCATATATTTT.

This clonotype was observed many times. The V call is TRBV4-2, the J call TRBJ2-5, with D possibly being TRBD2 (6 bases). The CDR3 loop spans 14 amino acids. Germline V CDR1 and CDR2: LGHNA, YNFKEQ. V lost 4 bases and J 0 bases, leaving 9 bases between the germline ends. The DNA for the CDR3 is TGTGCCAGCAGCCCGCTAGCGTACCAAGAGACCCAGTACTTC. Translated: CASSPLAYQETQYF.

This clonotype showed up many times. The V and J genes are TRBV27 and TRBJ1-1, with D tentatively TRBD1 (5 bases). Trimming cost V 5 bases and J 5 bases, with 12 bases left between them. The CDR3 is 13 residues long. CDR1 and CDR2 (germline): MNHEY, SMNVEV (reference sequence). In DNA form, the CDR3 reads TGTGCCAGCAGTCCCGGGTCAGGGACTGAAGCTTTCTTT. It translates to CASSPGSGTEAFF.

This clonotype has only a few counts. This chain uses TRBV5-4 with TRBJ2-3, with 11 bases identical to TRBD1. The trim removed 3 bases at V and 3 bases at J, leaving 3 bases unmatched. This CDR3 region has 15 residues. CDR1 SGHNT and CDR2 YYREEE come from the germline V gene (reference sequence). CDR3 sequence (DNA): TGTGCCAGCAGCTCCGGGACAGGGGGGACAGATACGCAGTATTTT. Translated: CASSSGTGGTDTQYF.

This clonotype occurred many times. The chain is built from TRBV6-1 and TRBJ2-1; the D call may be TRBD1 or TRBD2 (5 bases each). This CDR3 has 16 amino acids. Germline V gives CDR1 MNHNS, CDR2 SASEGT. The V and J ends lost 5 bases and 4 bases respectively, with 18 bases between them. This chain's CDR3 is CASSPPGTWGYNEQFF. CDR3 nucleotides: TGTGCCAGCAGTCCCCCAGGGACGTGGGGATACAATGAGCAGTTCTTC.

The chain uses TRBV28 and TRBJ2-3; possible D gene TRBD2, 6 bases. The CDR3 has 16 amino acids. Germline values: CDR1 MDHEN, CDR2 SYDVKM. V was clipped by 7 bases and J by 3 bases, with 20 bases between them. The chain's CDR3 is CASIQTWRVGTDTQYF. CDR3 nucleotides: TGTGCCAGCATCCAGACTTGGAGGGTCGGAACAGATACGCAGTATTTT.

The chain couples TRBV5-1 to TRBJ2-1; TRBD2 aligns across 9 bases. Germline values: CDR1 SGHRS, CDR2 YFSETQ. CDR3 size: 15 residues. The ends lost 4 bases at V and 5 bases at J; junction bases unmatched: 7. For the CDR3, the DNA is TGCGCCAGCAGCGCTATAGCGGGAGTCGACAATGAGCAGTTCTTC. Its translation is CASSAIAGVDNEQFF. The full variable domain, with the rest looked up from reference TRBV5-1 and TRBJ2-1, is KAGVTQTPRYLIKTRGQQVTLSCSPISGHRSVSWYQQTPGQGLQFLFEYFSETQRNKGNFPGRFSGRQFSNSRSEMNVSTLELGDSALYLCASSAIAGVDNEQFFGPGTRLTVL.

This clonotype was counted at least ten times. The rearrangement links TRBV28 to TRBJ1-6; D is uncertain. Trimming shortened V by 7 bases and J by 6 bases, and 13 bases separated the two germline ends. The germline V gene encodes CDR1 MDHEN and CDR2 SYDVKM. This CDR3 has 14 amino acids. The CDR3 coding sequence is TGTGCCAGCATGGATCCCGCCCGTAATTCACCCCTCCACTTT. It encodes CASMDPARNSPLHF.

In its sample, this clonotype was seen many times. This chain links TRBV5-1 with TRBJ2-3, with D hard to call. Deletions cut 3 bases from V and 3 bases from J, with 11 bases between. The CDR3 has 14 amino acids. Germline V CDR1 and CDR2: SGHRS, YFSETQ. This chain's CDR3 is CASSSSGTTDTQYF. CDR3 coding DNA: TGCGCCAGCAGCTCATCGGGTACGACAGATACGCAGTATTTT. Supplemented by reference TRBV5-1 and TRBJ2-3, the full variable domain reads KAGVTQTPRYLIKTRGQQVTLSCSPISGHRSVSWYQQTPGQGLQFLFEYFSETQRNKGNFPGRFSGRQFSNSRSEMNVSTLELGDSALYLCASSSSGTTDTQYFGPGTRLTVL.

This chain uses TRBV5-1 with TRBJ2-2, with D perhaps matching TRBD1 (5 bases). The V end was cut by 0 bases, the J end by 4 bases, with 13 bases between. Looked up from germline, CDR1 is SGHRS and CDR2 is YFSETQ. The CDR3 runs to 16 residues. The CDR3 region has the DNA TGCGCCAGCAGCTTGGGCCCCAGGGTGGGCACCGGGGAGCTGTTTTTT. Translating it yields CASSLGPRVGTGELFF.

The V call is TRBV10-3, the J call TRBJ2-2; tentative D call: TRBD1 (5 bases). Looked up from germline, CDR1 is ENHRY and CDR2 is SYGVKD. V lost 6 bases and J lost 3, with 14 bases in between. This CDR3 is built from 15 residues. Written as DNA, the CDR3 is TGTGCCATCAGCCAGGACACGGCCTACACCGGGGAGCTGTTTTTT. As protein: CAISQDTAYTGELFF.

This clonotype was found many times. The chain joins TRBV7-3 to TRBJ1-6; D gene unclear. The germline V and J ends were trimmed by 0 bases and 12 bases, with 9 bases remaining between them. Looked up from germline, CDR1 is SGHTA and CDR2 is FQGTGA. The CDR3 has 13 amino acids. The CDR3, as DNA: TGTGCCAGCAGCTTAACTAATTCACTACCCCTCCACTTT. Its translation: CASSLTNSLPLHF.

A few counts support this clonotype. The chain carries TRBV7-2 and TRBJ2-3, with D perhaps TRBD1 or TRBD2 (5 bases each). V dropped 2 bases and J dropped 2 bases, with 8 bases sitting between them. From germline, CDR1 is SGHTA and CDR2 FQGNSA. CDR3 length: 14 residues. For the CDR3, the DNA is TGTGCCAGCAGCTTATTCGGGACCACAGATACGCAGTATTTT. Amino acid sequence: CASSLFGTTDTQYF.

There are a few counts of this clonotype. This chain connects TRBV10-3 to TRBJ2-3; D may be TRBD2 (5 bases). Germline V gene data show CDR1 as ENHRY and CDR2 as SYGVKD. Trimming cost V 3 bases and J 2 bases, with 9 bases left between them. This CDR3 region has 14 residues. The CDR3 loop reads CAISEGLATDTQYF. CDR3 in DNA: TGTGCCATCAGTGAAGGGCTAGCCACAGATACGCAGTATTTT.

The sample holds many counts of this clonotype. This sequence joins TRBV6-5 and TRBJ2-5, with 10 bases lining up with TRBD2. J gave up 7 bases and V 2 bases, and 13 bases lay outside the gene matches. This CDR3 has 17 residues. The germline V gene has CDR1 MNHEY and CDR2 SVGAGI. The CDR3 spells CASSYPSRSGGRVTQYF. For the CDR3, the DNA is TGTGCCAGCAGTTACCCCTCCCGTAGCGGGGGGAGGGTGACCCAGTACTTC.

The chain joins TRBV9 to TRBJ2-7, with 8 bases that match TRBD2. The germline V gene has CDR1 SGDLS and CDR2 YYNGEE. The CDR3 sequence is 13 residues long. After removal of 4 bases from V and 7 bases from J, the junction contained 7 bases not matched to a gene. CDR3 region: CASSPSGGGEQYF. CDR3 DNA: TGTGCCAGCAGCCCCAGCGGGGGAGGGGAGCAGTACTTC.

J is TRBJ2-7 and V is TRBV18; the D is unclear. Germline V gene sequence: CDR1 KGHSH, CDR2 LQKENI. The CDR3 is made up of 15 amino acids. Trimming removed 0 bases from V and 2 bases from J, with 11 bases in between. CDR3 in amino acids: CASSPPSVRTYEQYF. The CDR3 region has the DNA TGTGCCAGCTCACCACCCTCGGTCAGAACCTACGAGCAGTACTTC.

This clonotype came up a few times. This rearrangement joins TRBV2 to TRBJ1-2, with a tentative D call TRBD1 (6 bases). Germline V gene data show CDR1 as SNHLY and CDR2 as FYNNEI. Trimming shortened V by 1 base and J by 5 bases, and 14 bases separated the two germline ends. The CDR3 runs 15 residues. CDR3 DNA sequence: TGTGCCAGCAGTGAAGGGGAGGGGACACATTATGGCTACACCTTC. Translation: CASSEGEGTHYGYTF.